Listed below are T cell receptor beta chains from one sample, sequenced in a study of T cell changes during pregnancy in multiple sclerosis. Generated by immunoSEQ multiplex PCR, the TCRdb table keeps only in-frame clones and is missing some. This sample yields approximately 65,000 clones, of which over 80% are seen a single time; roughly 0.76% belongs to the top ten. Sequenced here: CD4+ T cells from peripheral blood mononuclear cells, sampled in the first trimester of pregnancy. The receptors originated from a female donor with multiple sclerosis, enrolled in a pregnancy study. Both conserved end residues are part of each CDR3. The D gene is left open where the match is weak. The size of a clone is reported for some rows only, either as once, few or many, or as a class for expanded clones.

d_call j_call clone_size cdr3_length v_call cdr3_aa cdr3_nt
TRBD1 TRBJ1-2 - 16 TRBV27 CASSSQASDRVGGYTF TGTGCCAGCAGTTCCCAAGCTTCGGACAGGGTGGGTGGCTACACCTTC
- TRBJ1-5 once 17 TRBV4-2 CASSQERGVTGDQPQHF TGTGCCAGCAGCCAAGAGAGAGGGGTGACAGGAGATCAGCCCCAGCATTTT
- TRBJ2-1 - 14 TRBV7-2 CASSLAAGANEQFF TGTGCCAGCAGCTTAGCTGCGGGGGCCAATGAGCAGTTCTTC
- TRBJ2-7 few 12 TRBV19 CASSRLGYEQYF TGTGCCAGTAGTAGACTAGGCTACGAGCAGTACTTC
TRBD1 TRBJ2-1 - 15 TRBV6-1 CASSSLGQSFNEQFF TGTGCCAGCAGTTCCCTGGGACAGTCCTTCAATGAGCAGTTCTTC
- TRBJ1-6 - 15 TRBV7-2 CASSPTGNLNSPLHF TGTGCCAGCAGCCCCACAGGGAATCTTAATTCACCCCTCCACTTT
- TRBJ2-1 - 16 TRBV21-1 CASSKARRDRVDEQFF TGTGCCAGCAGCAAAGCGCGACGGGACAGGGTAGATGAGCAGTTCTTC
- TRBJ1-2 - 10 TRBV2 CASGSTGYTF TGTGCTTCCGGGAGTACTGGCTACACCTTC
TRBD1 TRBJ1-1 few 12 TRBV6-5 CASRDRVFGAFF TGTGCCAGCCGGGACAGGGTGTTTGGAGCTTTCTTT
TRBD2 TRBJ2-3 - 15 TRBV7-9 CASSLLAGGPGTQYF TGTGCCAGCAGCTTACTAGCGGGGGGGCCCGGAACGCAGTATTTT
- TRBJ1-1 - 17 TRBV9 CASSPEGTPRVGTEAFF TGTGCCAGCAGCCCTGAGGGCACACCCCGGGTAGGAACTGAAGCTTTCTTT
- TRBJ2-3 - 13 TRBV4-1 CAHERASTDTQYF TGCGCCCATGAGCGGGCTAGCACAGATACGCAGTATTTT
- TRBJ1-1 - 15 TRBV19 CASSIGLGGNTEAFF TGTGCCAGTAGTATAGGTTTAGGCGGGAACACTGAAGCTTTCTTT
TRBD1 TRBJ1-1 - 13 TRBV5-6 CASIMAGGTEAFF TGTGCCAGCATAATGGCAGGGGGCACTGAAGCTTTCTTT
- TRBJ2-5 - 15 TRBV6-5 CASSYGSTLQETQYF TGTGCCAGCAGTTACGGCAGTACACTACAAGAGACCCAGTACTTC
- TRBJ2-5 - 13 TRBV7-3 CASSLGIFETQYF TGTGCCAGCAGCTTAGGCATCTTCGAGACCCAGTACTTC
- TRBJ1-2 - 13 TRBV7-2 CASSLGRESGYTF TGTGCCAGCAGCCTGGGCAGGGAAAGCGGCTACACCTTC
TRBD1 TRBJ1-6 few 14 TRBV6-4 CASSDRGKNSPLHF TGTGCCAGCAGCGACAGGGGGAAGAATTCACCCCTCCACTTT
- TRBJ2-7 - 15 TRBV4-3 CASSQDLGGHYEQYF TGCGCCAGCAGCCAAGATCTAGGAGGGCACTACGAGCAGTACTTC
TRBD2 TRBJ2-1 - 20 TRBV13 CASSLGDWLAGRSSYNEQFF TGTGCCAGCAGCTTAGGGGATTGGCTAGCGGGTAGGAGTTCCTACAATGAGCAGTTCTTC
- TRBJ2-7 - 13 TRBV5-5 CASRKLGSYEQYF TGTGCCAGCAGAAAGCTCGGGTCCTACGAGCAGTACTTC
TRBD1 TRBJ1-2 - 15 TRBV4-3 CASRLSQGANYGYTF TGCGCCAGCAGACTATCCCAGGGGGCAAACTATGGCTACACCTTC
TRBD1 TRBJ1-2 - 15 TRBV10-1 CASSAGQDCFYGYTF TGCGCCAGCAGCGCCGGACAGGATTGTTTTTATGGCTACACCTTC
TRBD1 TRBJ1-3 - 16 TRBV5-4 CASSLGQGNSGNTIYF TGTGCCAGCAGCTTGGGACAGGGCAACTCTGGAAACACCATATATTTT
TRBD1 TRBJ1-2 - 13 TRBV7-2 CAGTVDRDYGYTF TGTGCCGGCACCGTGGACAGGGACTATGGCTACACCTTC
TRBD1 TRBJ2-2 - 15 TRBV5-6 CASSWGQTNTGELFF TGTGCCAGCAGCTGGGGACAGACCAACACCGGGGAGCTGTTTTTT
- TRBJ2-1 - 15 TRBV19 CASSWATSSYNEQFF TGTGCCAGTAGTTGGGCCACGAGCTCCTACAATGAGCAGTTCTTC
TRBD1 TRBJ1-4 - 14 TRBV19 CASSIGTGGGKLFF TGTGCCAGTAGTATCGGGACAGGGGGCGGAAAACTGTTTTTT